What follows are 27 T cell receptor beta chains derived from one specimen sequenced in a study of T cell responses to AZD1222 COVID-19 vaccine. Method: immunoSEQ multiplex PCR; TCRdb's copy keeps in-frame clones and lacks some. The sample yields some 97,000 clones, around nine tenths seen once. Sequenced material: peripheral blood, taken on day 0 of AZD1222 vaccination. The origin of the receptors is an adult in good health.

The gene calls are TRBV29-1 and TRBJ1-1; 8 bases are shared with TRBD1. The CDR3 is made up of 14 amino acids. The V gene end was trimmed by 8 bases and the J gene end by 4 bases; junction bases not matched to a gene: 12. Germline assignment: CDR1 SQVTM and CDR2 ANQGSEA. CDR3 in DNA: TGCAGCACACGGAGAGAAGACAGGGGCACTGAAGCTTTCTTT. This codes for CSTRREDRGTEAFF.

The J gene is TRBJ2-1, the V gene TRBV6-2 or TRBV6-3; TRBD2 agrees at 11 bases. Germline loops: CDR1 MNHEY, CDR2 SVGEGT. J gave up 3 bases and V 4 bases, and 11 bases lay outside the gene matches. The CDR3 length is 18 residues. Here the CDR3 DNA reads TGTGCCAGCAGTTTAAATAGCGGGAGGGCCCCCCTCTACAATGAGCAGTTCTTC. It encodes CASSLNSGRAPLYNEQFF.

V gene TRBV7-2 combines with J gene TRBJ1-6; unclear D gene. The CDR3 is 14 residues long. Trimming took 0 bases from V and 10 from J, leaving 10 bases between them. Germline CDR1 and CDR2: SGHTA and FQGNSA. In DNA, the CDR3 is TGTGCCAGCAGCTTAGCCCAGGCCCAATCACCCCTCCACTTT. Translation: CASSLAQAQSPLHF. The variable domain in full, with the rest retrieved from reference TRBV7-2 and TRBJ1-6, is GAGVSQSPSNKVTEKGKDVELRCDPISGHTALYWYRQSLGQGLEFLIYFQGNSAPDKSGLPSDRFSAERTGGSVSTLTIQRTQQEDSAVYLCASSLAQAQSPLHFGNGTRLTVT.

V gene TRBV5-1 combines with J gene TRBJ1-4, with 7 nucleotides matching TRBD1. V was clipped by 4 bases and J by 4 bases; unmatched bases: 4. Germline V lookup: CDR1 SGHRS, CDR2 YFSETQ. The CDR3 has 14 residues. CDR3 protein: CASSPRQGNEKLFF. In DNA, the CDR3 is TGCGCCAGCAGCCCCAGACAGGGTAATGAAAAACTGTTTTTT.

The chain combines TRBV5-1 with TRBJ1-1; D is undetermined. The CDR3 extends over 14 amino acids. V lost 0 bases and J 0 bases, leaving 6 bases between the germline ends. Looked up from germline, CDR1 is SGHRS and CDR2 is YFSETQ. DNA for the CDR3: TGCGCCAGCAGCTTGGATGGGATGAACACTGAAGCTTTCTTT. This encodes CASSLDGMNTEAFF.

The chain is built from TRBV5-5 and TRBJ2-7; no definite D call. This CDR3 has 15 amino acids. Between the trimmed V and J ends, which lost 2 bases and 9 bases, there was a span of 21 bases. The germline CDR1 and CDR2 sequences are SGHKS and YYEKEE (reference sequence). The CDR3 DNA reads as TGTGCCAGCAGCTTCATGGCGGAGCCCTTCTATGGGCAGTACTTC. This encodes CASSFMAEPFYGQYF.

In this sample, this clone turned up once. The V gene is TRBV28, the J gene TRBJ2-7; TRBD1 matches 8 bases. Germline CDR1 reads MDHEN; CDR2 reads SYDVKM. The CDR3 is 17 residues long. Trimming at V came to 3 bases and at J to 4 bases, leaving 14 bases not matched to a gene. The CDR3 DNA reads as TGTGCCAGCAGTTTTCCCGGACAGGGCGGTCTAGTGTACGAGCAGTACTTC. It codes for CASSFPGQGGLVYEQYF.

For this clone: Other DNA sequences in this sample translate to the same CDR3. The rearrangement joins TRBV6-5 to TRBJ1-2; a weak D match, TRBD1 (5 bases). This CDR3 contains 13 residues. V was shortened by 2 bases and J by 2 bases, with 6 bases between the two germline ends. Germline V lookup: CDR1 MNHEY, CDR2 SVGAGI. The chain's CDR3 is CASSYQGNYGYTF. In DNA form, the CDR3 reads TGTGCCAGCAGTTACCAGGGAAACTATGGCTACACCTTC.

The V gene is TRBV6-5, the J gene TRBJ2-1; 7 bases agree with TRBD1. V lost 7 bases and J lost 6; bases outside the gene matches: 6. The CDR3 has 13 amino acids. Germline loops: CDR1 MNHEY, CDR2 SVGAGI. The CDR3 bases are TGTGCCAGCACCCCCCCAGGGGGCAATGAGCAGTTCTTC. Encoded protein: CASTPPGGNEQFF.

V gene TRBV10-3 combines with J gene TRBJ2-7, with a weak D call TRBD1 (6 bases). This CDR3 contains 13 residues. Germline values: CDR1 ENHRY, CDR2 SYGVKD. V lost 7 bases to trimming and J lost 0 bases, with 10 bases between them. The CDR3: CAITRDNSYEQYF. The CDR3 nucleotides are TGTGCCATCACGAGGGACAACTCCTACGAGCAGTACTTC.

This clone was picked up one time. This chain links TRBV7-8 with TRBJ2-1, with 7 bases that match TRBD2. The germline V gene encodes CDR1 SGHVS and CDR2 FQNEAQ. After removal of 8 bases from V and 5 bases from J, the junction contained 3 bases not matched to a gene. This CDR3 contains 12 residues. The CDR3 loop is CASGGVNNEQFF. CDR3 DNA: TGTGCCAGCGGGGGGGTAAACAATGAGCAGTTCTTC.

The V call is TRBV19, the J call TRBJ2-7, with 7 bases fitting TRBD1. CDR1 and CDR2 from the germline V gene are LNHDA and SQIVND (reference sequence). This CDR3 has 12 amino acids. Trimming cost V 6 bases and J 6 bases; bases outside gene matches: 5. Written as DNA, the CDR3 is TGTGCCAGTAGCCCGGACAGGCGCGAGCAGTACTTC. As protein: CASSPDRREQYF. The full variable domain, its missing parts supplied by reference TRBV19 and TRBJ2-7, is DGGITQSPKYLFRKEGQNVTLSCEQNLNHDAMYWYRQDPGQGLRLIYYSQIVNDFQKGDIAEGYSVSREKKESFPLTVTSAQKNPTAFYLCASSPDRREQYFGPGTRLTVT.

The chain carries TRBV7-8 and TRBJ1-1; the D is unclear. The CDR3 runs 13 residues. V lost 1 base and J lost 6, with 9 bases in between. The germline CDR1 and CDR2 sequences are SGHVS and FQNEAQ. The CDR3 region is CASSLGRVSEAFF. CDR3 bases: TGTGCCAGCAGCTTAGGTCGTGTCTCTGAAGCTTTCTTT.

This clone has a handful of counts. The V and J genes are TRBV6-4 and TRBJ1-6; D remains ambiguous. Germline V gene lookup returns CDR1 MRHNA and CDR2 SNTAGT. The CDR3 has 15 amino acids. V lost 2 bases and J 0 bases, leaving 5 bases between the germline ends. The CDR3 loop reads CASSDRSSYNSPLHF. DNA for the CDR3: TGTGCCAGCAGTGACAGGAGCTCCTATAATTCACCCCTCCACTTT.

The chain recombines TRBV7-2 with TRBJ1-2; no definite D call. The CDR3 is made up of 13 amino acids. The ends were cut back, 5 bases at V and 4 bases at J, with 11 bases in the middle. Per germline, CDR1 SGHTA and CDR2 FQGNSA. Written as DNA, the CDR3 is TGTGCCAGCAGCGCCGGCGCGCCCTATGGCTACACCTTC. Translating gives CASSAGAPYGYTF.

The V and J genes are TRBV9 and TRBJ2-2; the D is unclear. Germline V gene sequence: CDR1 SGDLS, CDR2 YYNGEE. Trimming pared 6 bases from V and 4 bases from J, leaving 10 bases between. The CDR3 contains 13 residues. The CDR3 DNA follows: TGTGCCAGCAATATAGGGATCACCGGGGAGCTGTTTTTT. Amino acid sequence: CASNIGITGELFF.

Written as DNA, the CDR3 is TGTGCCAGCAGCTTAGTTAGGGCCGGCGGGACCCAGTACTTC. This codes for CASSLVRAGGTQYF. V and J are TRBV11-2 and TRBJ2-5; the D is unclear. Germline V gene sequence: CDR1 SGHAT, CDR2 FQNNGV. V was cut by 1 base and J by 7 bases, with 13 bases left in between. The CDR3 length is 14 residues. Based on the CDR3 plus reference TRBV11-2 and TRBJ2-5, the full variable domain is EAGVAQSPRYKIIEKRQSVAFWCNPISGHATLYWYQQILGQGPKLLIQFQNNGVVDDSQLPKDRFSAERLKGVDSTLKIQPAKLEDSAVYLCASSLVRAGGTQYFGPGTRLLVL.

The CDR3, as DNA: TGTGCCAGCAGCGAGGTGCAGGGGGGCGGCACAGATACGCAGTATTTT. This sequence encodes CASSEVQGGGTDTQYF. The V and J genes are TRBV4-2 and TRBJ2-3, with a tentative D call TRBD1 (7 bases). The CDR3 covers 16 residues. CDR1 and CDR2 (germline): LGHNA, YNFKEQ. The V and J ends lost 5 bases and 1 base respectively, with 16 bases between them.

The sample holds a few counts of this clone. The rearrangement joins TRBV28 to TRBJ1-2; the D is unclear. Per germline, CDR1 MDHEN and CDR2 SYDVKM. V was trimmed by 7 bases and J by 4 bases, leaving 19 bases between them. This CDR3 comprises 15 residues. The CDR3: CASNLLRSTRYGYTF. CDR3 nucleotides: TGTGCCAGCAACCTATTGAGGAGTACCCGCTATGGCTACACCTTC.

V gene TRBV11-3 combines with J gene TRBJ1-2; a possible D gene is TRBD1 (6 bases). Trimming took off 0 bases at V and 0 bases at J, with 11 bases between the two ends. The CDR3 totals 16 residues. Germline CDR1 is SGHNT and CDR2 is YENEEA. Written as DNA, the CDR3 is TGTGCCAGCAGCTTAGACTTGACAGGCTCTAACTATGGCTACACCTTC. Encoded protein: CASSLDLTGSNYGYTF.

This chain uses TRBV10-3 with TRBJ1-2; tentatively, D is TRBD1 (6 bases). V dropped 2 bases and J dropped 6 bases, with 7 bases sitting between them. The CDR3 is 12 residues long. From germline, CDR1 is ENHRY and CDR2 SYGVKD. The CDR3 DNA reads TGTGCCATCAGTGAGCGGGGGCATGGCTACACCTTC. This encodes CAISERGHGYTF.

The gene calls are TRBV7-6 and TRBJ2-7; D tentatively fits TRBD1 or TRBD2 (5 bases each). Germline V CDR1 and CDR2: SGHVS, FNYEAQ. Trimming removed 1 base at V and 7 bases at J, with 17 bases between. CDR3 length: 15 amino acids. CDR3 loop: CASSLEDSPPGEQYF. In DNA form, the CDR3 reads TGTGCCAGCAGCTTAGAAGACAGCCCCCCGGGGGAGCAGTACTTC.

The V and J genes are TRBV6-1 and TRBJ2-7; D is unclear. The CDR3 spans 12 residues. The V end was cut by 2 bases, the J end by 5 bases, with 7 bases between. Germline V gene data show CDR1 as MNHNS and CDR2 as SASEGT. The CDR3 protein is CASSESLDEQYF. CDR3 nucleotides: TGTGCCAGCAGTGAATCCCTCGACGAGCAGTACTTC.

The genes are TRBV6-6 and TRBJ1-6; D not resolved. Trimming took 5 bases from V and 8 from J, leaving 10 bases between them. Germline assignment: CDR1 MNHNY and CDR2 SVGAGI (reference sequence). There are 13 residues in the CDR3. The CDR3 sequence is CASSRSPDSPLHF. Here the CDR3 DNA reads TGTGCCAGCAGTCGTTCACCGGATTCACCCCTCCACTTT.

The chain joins TRBV2 to TRBJ1-2, with 8 bases fitting TRBD1. With V trimmed by 7 bases and J by 8 bases, 12 bases remained unmatched. Per germline, CDR1 SNHLY and CDR2 FYNNEI. The CDR3 spans 14 residues. Here the CDR3 DNA reads TGTGCCAGCACCTCCGGACAGGGACGGCGAGGCTACACCTTC. This encodes CASTSGQGRRGYTF.

The V call is TRBV27, the J call TRBJ1-2; D may be TRBD1 (6 bases). In germline, CDR1 is MNHEY, CDR2 SMNVEV (reference sequence). This CDR3 is built from 16 residues. V lost 4 bases to trimming and J lost 5 bases, with 20 bases between them. The CDR3 DNA follows: TGTGCCAGCAGTTGGTCCCCAGGGGCCACTCCATATGGCTACACCTTC. Residues: CASSWSPGATPYGYTF.

V usage is TRBV10-3 and J usage is TRBJ1-1, with D uncertain. V shed 4 bases and J shed 3 bases, with 9 bases lying between them. The germline V gene has CDR1 ENHRY and CDR2 SYGVKD. This CDR3 spans 13 amino acids. CDR3 sequence reads: CAISGQQYTEAFF. The CDR3 nucleotides read TGTGCCATCAGTGGGCAGCAGTACACTGAAGCTTTCTTT.